One sample yielded the 21 T cell receptor beta chains listed below, sequenced in a study of cytomegalovirus exposure and HLA in healthy donors (dated by TCRdb to about 2017). Libraries came from the immunoSEQ multiplex PCR assay. For the multiplex PCR, a mixture combining 60 forward primers for TCR Vbeta segments and 13 reverse primers for TCR Jbeta segments was used. Drawn from immuneACCESS, this table holds only the in-frame rearrangements with V and J called that TCRdb kept. Clones are partly lost; checked studies trace under half to an unresolved V gene and leave the rest unexplained. The sample table records under 110,000 clones; 70% to 80% of these occur just once. The top ten hold about 3.6% of the sample. The sequenced sample consisted of PBMCs. These receptors all stem from a man in his 60s in good health and CMV-seronegative.

The V gene is TRBV9, the J gene TRBJ2-5, with D possibly TRBD1 on 6 matching bases. The CDR3 length is 16 residues. V lost 0 bases and J 5 bases, leaving 17 bases between the germline ends. CDR1 is SGDLS and CDR2 is YYNGEE in the germline V gene. For the CDR3, the DNA is TGTGCCAGCAGCGTAGATGGGGGCGGAGGTGGGGAGACCCAGTACTTC. This translates into CASSVDGGGGGETQYF. Supplemented by reference TRBV9 and TRBJ2-5, the full variable domain reads DSGVTQTPKHLITATGQRVTLRCSPRSGDLSVYWYQQSLDQGLQFLIQYYNGEERAKGNILERFSAQQFPDLHSELNLSSLELGDSALYFCASSVDGGGGGETQYFGPGTRLLVL.

The J gene is TRBJ2-1, the V gene TRBV7-6; TRBD1 aligns across 8 bases. CDR3 length: 17 residues. Losses at the gene ends were 5 bases for V and 1 base for J; bases not matched to a gene: 10. Germline-derived CDR1 and CDR2 are SGHVS and FNYEAQ. CDR3 sequence (DNA): TGTGCCAGCAGCCCAATCCCGGGACAGGAATCCTACAATGAGCAGTTCTTC. Translated: CASSPIPGQESYNEQFF.

The J gene is TRBJ1-5, the V gene TRBV19; D not resolved. CDR1 is LNHDA, CDR2 SQIVND, per germline (reference sequence). The CDR3 consists of 12 residues. Deletions cut 5 bases from V and 11 bases from J, with 13 bases between. CDR3 nucleotides: TGTGCCAGTAGTCCACAGACGGGGACCCAGCATTTT. Translated: CASSPQTGTQHF. The full variable domain, in which reference TRBV19 and TRBJ1-5 provide the parts outside the CDR3, is DGGITQSPKYLFRKEGQNVTLSCEQNLNHDAMYWYRQDPGQGLRLIYYSQIVNDFQKGDIAEGYSVSREKKESFPLTVTSAQKNPTAFYLCASSPQTGTQHFGDGTRLSIL.

The genes are TRBV28 and TRBJ1-2; 7 nucleotides line up with TRBD1. From germline, CDR1 is MDHEN and CDR2 SYDVKM. V shed 11 bases, J shed 0 bases, and the junction held 6 bases outside the gene matches. The length of the CDR3 is 13 residues. The CDR3 is CAGGTAANYGYTF. CDR3 DNA sequence: TGTGCCGGGGGGACAGCAGCTAACTATGGCTACACCTTC.

The chain joins TRBV6-6 to TRBJ1-1, with a possible D match to TRBD1 (6 bases). The V and J ends lost 5 bases and 6 bases respectively, with 19 bases between them. Per the germline V gene, CDR1 is MNHNY and CDR2 is SVGAGI (reference sequence). The CDR3 runs to 15 residues. CDR3 sequence (DNA): TGTGCCAGCAGTGCACCCCCTCCTCAGGGGCCTGAAGCTTTCTTT. It codes for CASSAPPPQGPEAFF.

This chain uses TRBV4-2 with TRBJ2-7; 8 bases fit TRBD1. The CDR3 extends over 15 amino acids. Trimming took 1 base from V and 4 from J; bases not matched to a gene: 6. Germline CDR1 is LGHNA and CDR2 is YNFKEQ. The CDR3 reads CASSQGPGGRYEQYF. In DNA, the CDR3 is TGTGCCAGCAGCCAAGGGCCAGGGGGCAGGTACGAGCAGTACTTC.

The CDR3 bases are TGTGCCAGCAGCCAAGGAAGGAGGGGCTGGGATCAGCCCCAGCATTTT. Protein: CASSQGRRGWDQPQHF. The V gene is TRBV4-2, the J gene TRBJ1-5, with TRBD1 as a possible D gene (5 bases). V was trimmed by 1 base and J by 5 bases, leaving 15 bases between them. This CDR3 is built from 16 residues. Germline lookup yields CDR1 LGHNA and CDR2 YNFKEQ.

Only one count was recorded for this clone. The chain links TRBV5-4 to TRBJ2-3, with D possibly being TRBD1 (6 bases). Trimming removed 1 base at V and 0 bases at J, with 15 bases between. The CDR3 has 17 amino acids. Per the germline V gene, CDR1 is SGHNT and CDR2 is YYREEE (reference sequence). Written as DNA, the CDR3 is TGTGCCAGCAGCTTGTCGTTGACAGGCATTAGCACAGATACGCAGTATTTT. Amino acid sequence: CASSLSLTGISTDTQYF.

This clone was detected a few times. The chain employs TRBV10-2 and TRBJ1-1, with D perhaps TRBD1 (6 bases). CDR1 is WSHSY, CDR2 SAAADI, per germline. There are 13 residues in the CDR3. The V end lost 9 bases, the J end lost 4 bases, and 15 bases lay between the germline ends. The CDR3, as DNA: TGCGCCAGTACCAGGGGTTTCGGCACTGAAGCTTTCTTT. Translation gives CASTRGFGTEAFF.

The V call is TRBV6-8, the J call TRBJ2-5; D call uncertain. Trimming shortened V by 3 bases and J by 7 bases, and 6 bases separated the two germline ends. CDR3 length equals 11 residues. CDR1 and CDR2 from the germline V gene are MNHGY and SAAAGT. CDR3 amino acids: CASSYQWTQYF. CDR3 DNA sequence: TGTGCCAGCAGTTATCAGTGGACCCAGTACTTC.

This clone was seen a handful of times. The chain couples TRBV5-1 to TRBJ1-1; TRBD1 agrees at 7 bases. With V trimmed by 0 bases and J by 6 bases, 11 bases remained unmatched. CDR3 length equals 16 residues. Germline V gene data show CDR1 as SGHRS and CDR2 as YFSETQ. The CDR3: CASSLEPQGRIAEAFF. The CDR3 DNA sequence: TGCGCCAGCAGCTTGGAGCCACAGGGGAGGATCGCTGAAGCTTTCTTT.

The chain employs TRBV28 and TRBJ2-2; tentative D call: TRBD2 (5 bases). Per germline, CDR1 MDHEN and CDR2 SYDVKM. Trimming removed 6 bases from V and 6 bases from J, with 14 bases in between. The CDR3 runs to 14 residues. The CDR3 coding sequence is TGTGCCAGCAGCCAAGGAGGAAGGGCCGGGGAGCTGTTTTTT. As protein: CASSQGGRAGELFF. The variable domain in full, with the rest retrieved from reference TRBV28 and TRBJ2-2, is DVKVTQSSRYLVKRTGEKVFLECVQDMDHENMFWYRQDPGLGLRLIYFSYDVKMKEKGDIPEGYSVSREKKERFSLILESASTNQTSMYLCASSQGGRAGELFFGEGSRLTVL.

This chain uses TRBV5-5 with TRBJ1-5, with D maybe TRBD1 (5 bases). Germline V gene lookup returns CDR1 SGHKS and CDR2 YYEKEE (reference sequence). The CDR3 has 13 amino acids. Trimming removed 0 bases at V and 7 bases at J, with 8 bases between. CDR3 amino acids: CASSLAGQQPQHF. In DNA form, the CDR3 reads TGTGCCAGCAGCTTGGCCGGACAACAGCCCCAGCATTTT.

This clone appeared once. The chain joins TRBV7-3 to TRBJ2-2; the match to TRBD2 covers 12 bases. The CDR3 contains 17 residues. The V segment lost 4 bases and the J segment 6 bases; nucleotides outside the gene matches: 9. Germline V lookup: CDR1 SGHTA, CDR2 FQGTGA. CDR3 in DNA: TGTGCCAGCAGCTCGATCCGGACTAGCGGGGCCCCCGGGGAGCTGTTTTTT. It yields the protein CASSSIRTSGAPGELFF.

This clone was detected only a few times. The J gene is TRBJ2-1, the V gene TRBV7-9; 11 positions match TRBD2. Germline V CDR1 and CDR2: SEHNR, FQNEAQ (reference sequence). The CDR3 length is 15 residues. Losses at the gene ends were 3 bases for V and 4 bases for J; bases not matched to a gene: 2. CDR3 nucleotides: TGTGCCAGCAGCTTCGGGACTAGCGGTTACAATGAGCAGTTCTTC. This translates into CASSFGTSGYNEQFF.

The rearrangement links TRBV4-1 to TRBJ2-7; 7 bases fit TRBD2. The CDR3 runs to 16 residues. V was pared by 0 bases and J by 2 bases, with 7 bases of the junction left unmatched. Per germline, CDR1 MGHRA and CDR2 YSYEKL. DNA for the CDR3: TGCGCCAGCAGCCAAGACCTCGGGGGGACTCCCTACGAGCAGTACGTC. Encoded protein: CASSQDLGGTPYEQYV.

The genes are TRBV28 and TRBJ2-7, with D maybe TRBD1 (6 bases). The CDR3 is 15 residues long. Germline V lookup: CDR1 MDHEN, CDR2 SYDVKM. Trimming removed 6 bases from V and 3 bases from J, with 18 bases in between. The CDR3 sequence is CASSPAGTLFYEQYV. CDR3 DNA: TGTGCCAGCAGCCCGGCCGGGACACTTTTCTACGAGCAGTACGTC.

The rearrangement uses TRBV7-9 and TRBJ2-2, with a weak D call TRBD1 (6 bases). CDR3 size: 15 residues. CDR1 SEHNR and CDR2 FQNEAQ come from the germline V gene (reference sequence). Trimming pared 7 bases from V and 7 bases from J, leaving 19 bases between. Written as DNA, the CDR3 is TGTGCCAGCATCCTTATTACAGGGTCGGGCGGGGAGCTGTTTTTT. It is translated as CASILITGSGGELFF.

On this clone itself: Other nucleotide sequences from this sample produce the same CDR3. The chain uses TRBV6-5 and TRBJ1-5; possibly TRBD1 for D (6 bases). The CDR3 is 15 amino acids. Per germline, CDR1 MNHEY and CDR2 SVGAGI. Trimming left V 6 bases short and J 2 bases short, with 14 bases between. The CDR3 sequence is CASSPTGTGNQPQHF. The CDR3 DNA reads TGTGCCAGCAGCCCCACAGGGACGGGCAATCAGCCCCAGCATTTT.

The J gene is TRBJ1-2, the V gene TRBV9, with a weak D call TRBD1 (5 bases). Germline CDR1 and CDR2: SGDLS and YYNGEE. The CDR3 has 13 amino acids. Trimming shortened V by 3 bases and J by 8 bases, and 14 bases separated the two germline ends. This CDR3 reads CASSGRVPLGYTF. The CDR3 coding sequence is TGTGCCAGCAGCGGCAGGGTACCCCTGGGCTACACCTTC.

In nucleotides, the CDR3 is TGCGCCAGCACCTCTGTGGACTACACAGATACGCAGTATTTT. It translates to CASTSVDYTDTQYF. The chain combines TRBV10-1 with TRBJ2-3; D might be TRBD2 (6 bases). The germline V and J ends were trimmed by 7 bases and 2 bases, with 13 bases remaining between them. The CDR3 is 14 residues long. The germline CDR1 and CDR2 sequences are WNHNN and SYGVQD (reference sequence).